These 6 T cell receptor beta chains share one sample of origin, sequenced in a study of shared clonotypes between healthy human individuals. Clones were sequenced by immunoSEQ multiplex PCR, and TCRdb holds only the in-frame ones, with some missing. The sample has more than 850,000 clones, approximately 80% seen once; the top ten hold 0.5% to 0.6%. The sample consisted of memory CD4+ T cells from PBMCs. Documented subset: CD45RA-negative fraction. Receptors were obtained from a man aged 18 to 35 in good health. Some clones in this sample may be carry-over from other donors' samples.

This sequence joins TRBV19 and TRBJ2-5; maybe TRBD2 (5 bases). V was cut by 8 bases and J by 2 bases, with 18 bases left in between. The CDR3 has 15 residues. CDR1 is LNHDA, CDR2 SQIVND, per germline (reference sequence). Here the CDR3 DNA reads TGTGCCAGTCAAAACGCCGCCCAGCGGCAAGAGACCCAGTACTTC. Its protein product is CASQNAAQRQETQYF.

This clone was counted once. The CDR3 DNA reads TGCGCCAGCAGCGGACTAGCTGGGCACGAGCAGTACTTC. This codes for CASSGLAGHEQYF. The chain has TRBV5-1 and TRBJ2-7; TRBD2 matches at 8 bases. The germline V gene has CDR1 SGHRS and CDR2 YFSETQ. The CDR3 is 13 amino acids. J was trimmed by 5 bases and V by 4 bases; bases with no gene match: 5.

CDR3 in amino acids: CASSRRDRSYEQYF. For the CDR3, the DNA is TGTGCCAGCAGCAGGAGGGACCGCTCCTACGAGCAGTACTTC. The chain joins TRBV5-6 to TRBJ2-7; D might be TRBD2 (6 bases). The length of the CDR3 is 14 residues. Per germline, CDR1 SGHDT and CDR2 YYEEEE. The V and J ends lost 4 bases and 0 bases respectively, with 11 bases between them. Full variable domain (missing parts from reference TRBV5-6 and TRBJ2-7): DAGVTQSPTHLIKTRGQQVTLRCSPKSGHDTVSWYQQALGQGPQFIFQYYEEEERQRGNFPDRFSGHQFPNYSSELNVNALLLGDSALYLCASSRRDRSYEQYFGPGTRLTVT.

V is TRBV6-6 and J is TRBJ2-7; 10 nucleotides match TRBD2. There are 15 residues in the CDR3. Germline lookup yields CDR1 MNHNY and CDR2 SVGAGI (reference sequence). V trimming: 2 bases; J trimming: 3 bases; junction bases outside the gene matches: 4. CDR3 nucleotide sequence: TGTGCCAGCAGTTACGCGTCTAGCGGGAGCTACGAGCAGTACTTC. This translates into CASSYASSGSYEQYF.

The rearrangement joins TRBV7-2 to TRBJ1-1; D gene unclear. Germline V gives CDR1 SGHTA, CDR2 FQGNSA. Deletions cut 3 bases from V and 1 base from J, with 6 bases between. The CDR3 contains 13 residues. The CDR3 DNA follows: TGTGCCAGCAGCTTCCACACGAACACTGAAGCTTTCTTT. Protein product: CASSFHTNTEAFF.

CDR3 amino acids: CASSHESPYNEQFF. CDR3 nucleotides: TGTGCCAGCAGTCATGAGAGTCCTTACAATGAGCAGTTCTTC. The genes are TRBV9 and TRBJ2-1; D gene uncertain. The ends were cut back, 5 bases at V and 4 bases at J, with 13 bases in the middle. The germline CDR1 and CDR2 sequences are SGDLS and YYNGEE. This CDR3 region has 14 residues.